This TCR beta chain was sequenced in a study of Tregs in tolerant kidney transplant recipients. The data were produced by immunoSEQ multiplex PCR, yet TCRdb's version contains in-frame clones alone and is incomplete. Of 80,000 or so clones listed, 91% are singletons. This CDR3 spans 15 amino acids. V shed 6 bases and J 0 bases; nucleotides not matched to a gene: 4. CDR1 and CDR2 (germline): MNHNY, SVGAGI (reference sequence). Recipients received nonmyeloablative bone marrow transplants from related graft donors, with transient mixed chimerism. Unstimulated regulatory T cells (CD4+CD25+CD127-), CD4+CD25- non-regulatory cells, CD4 and CD8 cells were FACS-sorted from thawed PBMCs.

The sample here was CD4+ T cells from blood (PBMCs), taken 24 months after the transplant. This TCR derives from a human patient who received a combined kidney and bone marrow transplant. Some T cells could come from the graft donor. The chain combines TRBV6-6 with TRBJ2-2; TRBD2 aligns across 7 bases. This chain's CDR3 is CASSPAGANTGELFF. The CDR3 nucleotides are TGTGCCAGCAGCCCCGCGGGGGCGAACACCGGGGAGCTGTTTTTT.